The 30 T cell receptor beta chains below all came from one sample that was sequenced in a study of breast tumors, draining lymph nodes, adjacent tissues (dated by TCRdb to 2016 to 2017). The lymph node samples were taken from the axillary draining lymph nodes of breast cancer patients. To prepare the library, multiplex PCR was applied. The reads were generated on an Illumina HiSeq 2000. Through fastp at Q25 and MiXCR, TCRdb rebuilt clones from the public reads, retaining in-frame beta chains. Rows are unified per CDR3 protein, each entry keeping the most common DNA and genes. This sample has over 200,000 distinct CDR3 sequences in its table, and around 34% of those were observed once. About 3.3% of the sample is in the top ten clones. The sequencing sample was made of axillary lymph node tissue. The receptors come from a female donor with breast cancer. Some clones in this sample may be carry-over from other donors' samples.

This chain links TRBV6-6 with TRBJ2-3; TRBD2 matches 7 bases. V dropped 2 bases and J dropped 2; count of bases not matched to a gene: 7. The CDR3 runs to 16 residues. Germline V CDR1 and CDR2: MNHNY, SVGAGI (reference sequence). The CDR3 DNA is TGTGCCAGCAGTTACCCTAGCGGCGAAGTCACAGATACGCAGTATTTT. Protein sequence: CASSYPSGEVTDTQYF.

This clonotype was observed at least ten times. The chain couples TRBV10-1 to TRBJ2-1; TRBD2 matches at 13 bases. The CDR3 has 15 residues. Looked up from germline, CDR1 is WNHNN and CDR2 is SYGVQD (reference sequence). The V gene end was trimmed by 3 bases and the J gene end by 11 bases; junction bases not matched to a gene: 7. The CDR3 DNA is TGCGCCAGCAGTGACCCTGGGACTAGCGGGAAAAAGCAGTTCTTC. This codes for CASSDPGTSGKKQFF.

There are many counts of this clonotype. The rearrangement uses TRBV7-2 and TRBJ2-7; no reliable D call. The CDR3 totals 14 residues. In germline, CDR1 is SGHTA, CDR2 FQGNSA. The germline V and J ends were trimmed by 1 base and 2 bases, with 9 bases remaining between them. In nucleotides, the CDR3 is TGTGCCAGCAGCTTAGGGGTGGGAACCTACGAGCAGTACTTC. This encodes CASSLGVGTYEQYF.

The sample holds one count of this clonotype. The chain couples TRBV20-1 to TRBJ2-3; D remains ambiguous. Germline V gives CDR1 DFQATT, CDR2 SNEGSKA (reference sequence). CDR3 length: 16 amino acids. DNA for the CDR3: TGCAGACCCTATACGTATAGGACCGGTACCACAGATACGCAGTATTTT. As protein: CRPYTYRTGTTDTQYF.

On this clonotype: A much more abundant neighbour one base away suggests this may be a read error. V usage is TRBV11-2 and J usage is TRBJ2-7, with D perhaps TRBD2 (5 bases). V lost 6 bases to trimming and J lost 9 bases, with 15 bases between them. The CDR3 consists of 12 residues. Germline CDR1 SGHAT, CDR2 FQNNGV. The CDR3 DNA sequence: TGTGCCAGCAGTCTCGGGGTTTCCGCGCAGTACTTC. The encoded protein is CASSLGVSAQYF. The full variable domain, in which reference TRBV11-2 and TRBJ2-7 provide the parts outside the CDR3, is EAGVAQSPRYKIIEKRQSVAFWCNPISGHATLYWYQQILGQGPKLLIQFQNNGVVDDSQLPKDRFSAERLKGVDSTLKIQPAKLEDSAVYLCASSLGVSAQYFGPGTRLTVT.

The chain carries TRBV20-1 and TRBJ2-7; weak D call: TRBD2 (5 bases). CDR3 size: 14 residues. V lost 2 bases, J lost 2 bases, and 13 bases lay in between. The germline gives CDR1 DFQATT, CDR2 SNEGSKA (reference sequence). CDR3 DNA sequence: TGCAGTGCTAGATTACCGCTAGCCCCCTACGAGCAGTACTTC. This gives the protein CSARLPLAPYEQYF.

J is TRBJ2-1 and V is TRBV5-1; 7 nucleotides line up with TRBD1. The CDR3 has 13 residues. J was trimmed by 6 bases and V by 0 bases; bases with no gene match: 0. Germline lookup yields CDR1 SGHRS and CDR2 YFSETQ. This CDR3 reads CASSLGDSNEQFF. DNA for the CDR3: TGCGCCAGCAGCTTGGGGGACAGCAATGAGCAGTTCTTC.

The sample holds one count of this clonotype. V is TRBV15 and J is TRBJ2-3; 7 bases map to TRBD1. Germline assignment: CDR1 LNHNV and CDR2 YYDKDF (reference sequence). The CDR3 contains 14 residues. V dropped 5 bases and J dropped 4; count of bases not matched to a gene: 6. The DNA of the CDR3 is TGTGCCACCAGCTCGGAAGGGGGCCCAGATACGCAGTATTTT. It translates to CATSSEGGPDTQYF.

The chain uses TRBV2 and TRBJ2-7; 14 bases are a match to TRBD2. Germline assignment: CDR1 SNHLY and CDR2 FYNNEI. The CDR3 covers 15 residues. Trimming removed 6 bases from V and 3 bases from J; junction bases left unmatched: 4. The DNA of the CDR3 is TGTGCCAGCAGCTCCGGGACTAGCGGGGGCTACGAGCAGTACTTC. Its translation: CASSSGTSGGYEQYF.

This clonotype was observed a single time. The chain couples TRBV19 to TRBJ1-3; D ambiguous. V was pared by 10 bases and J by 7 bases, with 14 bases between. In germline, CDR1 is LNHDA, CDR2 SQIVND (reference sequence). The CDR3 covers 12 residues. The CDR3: CATAIKGNTIYF. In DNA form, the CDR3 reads TGTGCCACCGCCATAAAAGGGAACACCATATATTTT.

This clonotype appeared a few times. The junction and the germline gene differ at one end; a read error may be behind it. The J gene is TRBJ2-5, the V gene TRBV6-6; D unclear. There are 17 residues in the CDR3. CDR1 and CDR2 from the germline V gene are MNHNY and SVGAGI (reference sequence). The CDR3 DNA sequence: TGTGCCAGCAGTCACTCGAGGTTCGCCGCCGTGCAAGAGACCCAGTACTTC. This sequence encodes CASSHSRFAAVQETQYF.

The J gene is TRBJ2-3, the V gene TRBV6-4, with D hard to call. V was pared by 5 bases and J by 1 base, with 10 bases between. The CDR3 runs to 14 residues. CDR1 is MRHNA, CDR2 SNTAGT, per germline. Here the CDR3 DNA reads TGTGCCAGCAGTCGACGGCCAGGCACAGATACGCAGTATTTT. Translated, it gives CASSRRPGTDTQYF.

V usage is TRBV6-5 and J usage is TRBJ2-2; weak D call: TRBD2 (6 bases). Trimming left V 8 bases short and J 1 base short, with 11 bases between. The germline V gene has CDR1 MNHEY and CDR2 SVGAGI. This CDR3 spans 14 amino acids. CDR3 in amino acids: CASRVGGNTGELFF. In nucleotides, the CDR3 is TGTGCCAGCCGGGTGGGAGGGAACACCGGGGAGCTGTTTTTT.

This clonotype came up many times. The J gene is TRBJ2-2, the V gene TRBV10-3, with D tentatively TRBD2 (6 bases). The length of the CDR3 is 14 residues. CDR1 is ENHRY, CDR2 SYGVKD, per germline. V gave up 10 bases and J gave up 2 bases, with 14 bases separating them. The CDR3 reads CATVGLANTGELFF. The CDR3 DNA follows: TGTGCCACCGTGGGACTTGCTAACACCGGGGAGCTGTTTTTT.

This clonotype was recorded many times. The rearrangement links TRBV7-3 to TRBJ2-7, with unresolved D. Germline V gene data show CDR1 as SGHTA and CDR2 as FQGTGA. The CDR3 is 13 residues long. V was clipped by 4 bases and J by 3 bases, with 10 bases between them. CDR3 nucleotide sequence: TGTGCCAGCAGCTACGACACCGACTACGAGCAGTACTTC. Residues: CASSYDTDYEQYF.

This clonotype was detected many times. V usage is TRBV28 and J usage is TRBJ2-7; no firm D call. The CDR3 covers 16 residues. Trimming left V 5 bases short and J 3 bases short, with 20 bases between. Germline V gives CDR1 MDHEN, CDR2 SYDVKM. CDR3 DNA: TGTGCCAGCAGTCAAGATCCTTCGACGGGTTACTACGAGCAGTACTTC. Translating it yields CASSQDPSTGYYEQYF.

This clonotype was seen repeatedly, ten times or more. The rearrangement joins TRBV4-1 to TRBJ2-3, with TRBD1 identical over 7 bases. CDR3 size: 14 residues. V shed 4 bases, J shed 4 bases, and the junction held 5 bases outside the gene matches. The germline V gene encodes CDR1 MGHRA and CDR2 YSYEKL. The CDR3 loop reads CASSRGTDSDTQYF. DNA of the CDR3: TGCGCCAGCAGCCGTGGGACAGACTCAGATACGCAGTATTTT.

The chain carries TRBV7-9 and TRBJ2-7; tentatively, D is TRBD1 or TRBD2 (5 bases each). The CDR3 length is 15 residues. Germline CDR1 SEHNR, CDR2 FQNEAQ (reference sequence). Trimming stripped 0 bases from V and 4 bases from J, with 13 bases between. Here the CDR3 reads CASSLARGTRYEQYF. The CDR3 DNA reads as TGTGCCAGCAGCTTAGCTAGAGGGACCAGATACGAGCAGTACTTC.

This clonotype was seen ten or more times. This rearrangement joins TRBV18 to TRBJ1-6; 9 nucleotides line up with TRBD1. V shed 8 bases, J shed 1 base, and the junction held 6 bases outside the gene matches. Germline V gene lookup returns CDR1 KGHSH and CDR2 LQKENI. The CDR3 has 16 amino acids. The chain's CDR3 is CASSPGQGSYNSPLHF. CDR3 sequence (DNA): TGTGCCAGCAGCCCGGGACAGGGTTCCTATAATTCACCCCTCCACTTT.

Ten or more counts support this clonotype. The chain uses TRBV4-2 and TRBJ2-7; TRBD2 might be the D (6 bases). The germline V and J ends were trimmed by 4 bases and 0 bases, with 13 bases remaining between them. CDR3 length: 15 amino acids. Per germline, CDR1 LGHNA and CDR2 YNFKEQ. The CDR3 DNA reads TGTGCCAGCAGCCTCAGCCGGGACTTCTCCTACGAGCAGTACTTC. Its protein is CASSLSRDFSYEQYF.

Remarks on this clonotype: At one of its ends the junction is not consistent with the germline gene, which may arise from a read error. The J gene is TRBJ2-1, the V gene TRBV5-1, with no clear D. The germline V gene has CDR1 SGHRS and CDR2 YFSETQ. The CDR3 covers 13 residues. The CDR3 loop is CASSLVLGNDQFF. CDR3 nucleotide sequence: TGCGCCAGCAGCTTGGTCTTGGGGAATGACCAGTTCTTC.

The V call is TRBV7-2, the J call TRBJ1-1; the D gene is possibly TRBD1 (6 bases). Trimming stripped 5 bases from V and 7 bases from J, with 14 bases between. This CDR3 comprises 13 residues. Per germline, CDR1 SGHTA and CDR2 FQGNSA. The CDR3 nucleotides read TGTGCCAGCAGCCAAGAGACAGGTTATGAAGCTTTCTTT. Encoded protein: CASSQETGYEAFF.

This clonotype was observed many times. The CDR3 sequence is CASRTPFVGQARSYGYTF. The CDR3 nucleotides read TGCGCCAGCAGGACACCCTTCGTAGGACAGGCCCGGAGCTATGGCTACACCTTC. J is TRBJ1-2 and V is TRBV10-1; 7 bases are shared with TRBD1. Germline CDR1 reads WNHNN; CDR2 reads SYGVQD (reference sequence). Germline trimming cut 6 bases from V and 4 bases from J; bases unmatched to any gene: 20. This CDR3 is built from 18 residues.

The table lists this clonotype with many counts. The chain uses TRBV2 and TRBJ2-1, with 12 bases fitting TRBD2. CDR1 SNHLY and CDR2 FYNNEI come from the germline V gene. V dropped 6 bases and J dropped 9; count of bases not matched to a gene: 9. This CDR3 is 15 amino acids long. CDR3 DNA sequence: TGTGCCAGCAGACCTAGCGGGAGGGCCTTTGGTGAGCAGTTCTTC. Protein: CASRPSGRAFGEQFF.

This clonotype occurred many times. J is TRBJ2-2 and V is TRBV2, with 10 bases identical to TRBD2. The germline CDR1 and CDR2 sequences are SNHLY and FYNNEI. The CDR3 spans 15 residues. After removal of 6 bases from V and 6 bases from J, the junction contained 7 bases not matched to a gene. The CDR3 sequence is CASRELAGRAGELFF. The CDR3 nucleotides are TGTGCCAGCAGAGAACTAGCGGGAAGGGCCGGGGAGCTGTTTTTT.

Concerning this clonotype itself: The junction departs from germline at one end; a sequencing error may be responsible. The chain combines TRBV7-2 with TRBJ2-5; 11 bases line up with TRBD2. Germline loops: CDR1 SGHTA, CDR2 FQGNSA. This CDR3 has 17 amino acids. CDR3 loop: CASSLALAGGKQEPQYF. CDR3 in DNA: TGTGCCAGCAGCTTAGCGTTAGCGGGAGGGAAACAAGAGCCCCAGTACTTC.

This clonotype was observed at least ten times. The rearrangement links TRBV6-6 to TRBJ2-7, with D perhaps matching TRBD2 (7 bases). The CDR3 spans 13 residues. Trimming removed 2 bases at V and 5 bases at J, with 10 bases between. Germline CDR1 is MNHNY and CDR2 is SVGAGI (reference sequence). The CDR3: CASSYLGGHEQYF. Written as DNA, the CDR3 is TGTGCCAGCAGTTACCTCGGGGGGCACGAGCAGTACTTC.

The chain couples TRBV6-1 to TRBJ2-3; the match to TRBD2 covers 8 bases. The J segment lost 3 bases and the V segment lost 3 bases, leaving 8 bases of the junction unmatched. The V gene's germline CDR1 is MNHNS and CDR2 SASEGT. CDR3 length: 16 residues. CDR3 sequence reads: CASSDWVAGKTDTQYF. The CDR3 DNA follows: TGTGCCAGCAGTGACTGGGTAGCGGGAAAGACAGATACGCAGTATTTT.

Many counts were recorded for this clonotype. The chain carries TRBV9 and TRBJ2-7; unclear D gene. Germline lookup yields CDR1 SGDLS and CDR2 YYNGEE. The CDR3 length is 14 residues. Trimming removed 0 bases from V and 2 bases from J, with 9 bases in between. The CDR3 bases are TGTGCCAGCAGCGTAGGCAGCGCGACCTACGAGCAGTACTTC. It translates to CASSVGSATYEQYF.

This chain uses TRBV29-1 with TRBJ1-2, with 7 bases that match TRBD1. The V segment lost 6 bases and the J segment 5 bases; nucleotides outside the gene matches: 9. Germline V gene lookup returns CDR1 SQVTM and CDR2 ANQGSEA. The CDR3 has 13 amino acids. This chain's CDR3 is CSVDRDSRYGYTF. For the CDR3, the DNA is TGCAGCGTGGACCGGGACAGCCGATATGGCTACACCTTC.